Detailed here is one T cell receptor beta chain. These data come from a study of blood T cell repertoires in COVID-19. Study in general: T cells, B-cell-depleted T cells, or PBMCs provided the cDNA or gDNA that served as material.

Original processing methods: For nucleated cells, counts were estimated from reference gene primer amplification. Using immunoSEQ multiplex PCR, the repertoire was profiled, and TCRdb retains in-frame clones only, with some absent. The V and J calls and the clone size are those of that table, but D and trimming were determined from the DNA. In the table there are approximately 210,000 clones, 89% of which are singletons. CDR1 MGHRA and CDR2 YSYEKL come from the germline V gene. V lost 2 bases, J lost 1 base, and 5 bases lay in between. This CDR3 comprises 13 residues. The receptor was isolated from a woman between 40 and 50 years old with acute or convalescent COVID-19. Sequencing was done on a sample of peripheral blood. This chain uses TRBV4-1 with TRBJ2-5; no clear D gene. DNA for the CDR3: TGCGCCAGCAGCCAATCCAGCCAAGAGACCCAGTACTTC. Its protein is CASSQSSQETQYF.